Each of the 3 T cell receptor delta chains below was sequenced from the same sample in a study of gamma-delta chains in newborns, infants, children. TCRdb re-processed the reads using CATT. Of 3,000 to 3,500 delta-chain clones detected, about 1.3% appear once; the ten largest clones hold 20% to 25%. Sequencing was carried out using blood. The source is a child who was a newborn, infant or young child, either healthy, febrile or measles-vaccinated (not recorded which).

A remark on this clone: A far larger clone is one nucleotide away, so this likely arose from a read error. The V call is TRDV2, the J call TRDJ3, with 10 bases fitting TRDD3. Unmatched junction bases numbered 12, after V lost 0 bases and J lost 2 bases. The CDR3 is 21 amino acids. CDR1 is GEAIGNYY, CDR2 EKD, per germline. CDR3 sequence (DNA): TGTGCCTGTGACACCGCAACTGGGGGATGCGCGACCCCCTGGGACACCCGACAGATGTTTTTC. This sequence encodes CACDTATGGCATPWDTRQMFF.

This clone was counted between two and nine times. A read error likely explains why the TCRdb protein, taken from a much larger clone, differs from this DNA's translation at residue 6; the protein shown is translated from the DNA. The chain joins TRDV2 to TRDJ3; D call uncertain. Germline assignment: CDR1 GEAIGNYY and CDR2 EKD. V was trimmed by 3 bases and J by 0 bases, leaving 11 bases between them. There are 17 residues in the CDR3. The CDR3 DNA follows: TGTGCCTGTGACTTACCGGGCAGCTCCTGGGACACCCGACAGATGTTTTTC. Translated: CACDLPGSSWDTRQMFF.

In this sample, this clone turned up a few times. TCRdb's protein for this DNA is that of a much larger clone and differs from the translation at residue 5, likely a read error; the protein shown is the DNA translation. This chain links TRDV2 with TRDJ3; 13 nucleotides match TRDD3. In germline, CDR1 is GEAIGNYY, CDR2 EKD. This CDR3 is built from 19 residues. V was clipped by 2 bases and J by 0 bases; unmatched bases: 3. CDR3 residues: CACDNYWGIRSWDTRQMFF. CDR3 nucleotide sequence: TGTGCCTGTGACAATTACTGGGGGATACGCTCCTGGGACACCCGACAGATGTTTTTC.